This T cell receptor beta chain was identified during a study of blood T cell repertoires in COVID-19. Whole-study context: Whether acute or convalescent, the COVID-19 samples came from the United States, Italy and Spain. The cDNA or gDNA used as material had been derived from T cells, B-cell-depleted T cells, or PBMCs.

Germline lookup yields CDR1 MDHEN and CDR2 SYDVKM. Unmatched junction bases numbered 11, after V lost 4 bases and J lost 6 bases. The CDR3 runs 15 residues. Using immunoSEQ multiplex PCR, the repertoire was profiled, and TCRdb retains in-frame clones only, with some absent. Found here are about 150,000 clones, approximately 83% of them singletons; the top ten hold around 3.5%. This clonotype was sampled from a man aged 65-85 years with acute or convalescent COVID-19. The V call is TRBV28, the J call TRBJ1-2, with 7 bases identical to TRBD1. Sequenced: peripheral blood. The CDR3 spells CASSSDRVLGDGYTF. CDR3 sequence (DNA): TGTGCCAGCAGTTCAGACAGGGTCCTTGGCGATGGCTACACCTTC.